This entry features one T cell receptor beta chain sequence. CDR1 and CDR2 from the germline V gene are SGHTA and FQGNSA. Trimming cost V 6 bases and J 9 bases; bases outside gene matches: 8. This CDR3 comprises 13 residues. The sample comes from a study of T-cell reconstitution after alpha-beta-depleted transplantation in children. TCRbeta library construction was performed incorporating unique molecular identifiers. TCRdb re-called the PCR reads with MiXCR, one entry per CDR3 protein. Of about 480,000 distinct CDR3 sequences in the sample, about 12% were seen once. The sample consisted of PBMCs from the stem cell graft donor, taken from the stem cell graft. The chain uses TRBV7-2 and TRBJ1-1; 9 bases map to TRBD1. The clonotype comes from a human donor who donated a stem cell graft to a child with combined immunodeficiency. The CDR3 DNA reads as TGTGCCAGCAGTCCCACAGGGGGCGCGAAAGCTTTCTTT. It yields the protein CASSPTGGAKAFF. Full variable domain (outside the CDR3, taken from reference TRBV7-2 and TRBJ1-1): GAGVSQSPSNKVTEKGKDVELRCDPISGHTALYWYRQSLGQGLEFLIYFQGNSAPDKSGLPSDRFSAERTGGSVSTLTIQRTQQEDSAVYLCASSPTGGAKAFFGQGTRLTVV.